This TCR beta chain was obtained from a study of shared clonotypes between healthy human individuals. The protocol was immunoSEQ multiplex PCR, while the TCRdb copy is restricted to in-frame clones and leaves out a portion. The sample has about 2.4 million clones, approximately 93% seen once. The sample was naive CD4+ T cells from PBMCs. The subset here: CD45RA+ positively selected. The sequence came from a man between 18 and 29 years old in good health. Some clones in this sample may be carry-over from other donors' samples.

DNA of the CDR3: TGTGCCAGCAGTAAGACTAGCGATACGCAGTATTTT. This encodes CASSKTSDTQYF. The J gene is TRBJ2-3, the V gene TRBV6-5; 7 nucleotides match TRBD2. With 5 bases clipped from V and 6 bases from J, the junction kept 2 bases outside the gene matches. Germline V gives CDR1 MNHEY, CDR2 SVGAGI. The CDR3 is 12 residues long.